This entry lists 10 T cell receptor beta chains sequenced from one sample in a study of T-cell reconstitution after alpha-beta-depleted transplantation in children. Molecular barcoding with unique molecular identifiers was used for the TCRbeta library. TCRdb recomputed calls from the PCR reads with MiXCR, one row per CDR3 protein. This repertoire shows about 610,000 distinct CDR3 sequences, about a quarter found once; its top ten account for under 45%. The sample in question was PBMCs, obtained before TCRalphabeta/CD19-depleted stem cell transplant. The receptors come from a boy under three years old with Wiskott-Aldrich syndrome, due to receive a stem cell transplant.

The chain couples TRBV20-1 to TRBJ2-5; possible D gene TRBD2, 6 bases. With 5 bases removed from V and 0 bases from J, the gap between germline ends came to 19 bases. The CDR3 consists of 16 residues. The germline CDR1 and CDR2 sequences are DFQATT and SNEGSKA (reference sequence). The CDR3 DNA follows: TGCAGTGCTCCAATCCTCCACGGGAGATACCAAGAGACCCAGTACTTC. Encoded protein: CSAPILHGRYQETQYF.

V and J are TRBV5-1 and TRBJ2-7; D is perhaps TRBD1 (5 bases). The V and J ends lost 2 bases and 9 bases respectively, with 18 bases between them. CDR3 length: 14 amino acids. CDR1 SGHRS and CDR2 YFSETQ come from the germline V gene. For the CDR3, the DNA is TGCGCCAGCAGCTTAGGAACACTTCAAGGGGCGCAGTACTTC. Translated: CASSLGTLQGAQYF.

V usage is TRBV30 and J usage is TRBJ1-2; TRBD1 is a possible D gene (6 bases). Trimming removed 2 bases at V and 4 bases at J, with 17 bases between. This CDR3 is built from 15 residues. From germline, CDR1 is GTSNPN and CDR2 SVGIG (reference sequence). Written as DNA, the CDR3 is TGTGCCTGGAGTCCTTACGGACAGTATCTCTATGGCTACACCTTC. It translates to CAWSPYGQYLYGYTF.

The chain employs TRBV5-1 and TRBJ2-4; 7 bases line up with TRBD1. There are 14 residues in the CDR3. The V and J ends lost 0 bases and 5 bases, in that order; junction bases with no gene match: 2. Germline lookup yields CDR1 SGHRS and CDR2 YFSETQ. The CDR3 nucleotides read TGCGCCAGCAGCTTGGAAGGGGGCCAAAACATTCAGTACTTC. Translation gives CASSLEGGQNIQYF.

In DNA form, the CDR3 reads TGTGCCAGCAGTTACTCCAGGTCAGGGGATGCCAATCAGCCCCAGCATTTT. Translating gives CASSYSRSGDANQPQHF. The chain is built from TRBV6-5 and TRBJ1-5; the D gene is possibly TRBD1 (6 bases). V shed 0 bases and J shed 3 bases, with 15 bases lying between them. The CDR3 consists of 17 residues. Per germline, CDR1 MNHEY and CDR2 SVGAGI.

The CDR3 reads CAISGGTGGSTDTQYF. The DNA of the CDR3 is TGTGCCATCAGTGGAGGGACAGGGGGAAGCACAGATACGCAGTATTTT. The chain carries TRBV10-3 and TRBJ2-3, with 11 bases lining up with TRBD1. Germline V gene lookup returns CDR1 ENHRY and CDR2 SYGVKD. CDR3 length: 16 residues. V lost 4 bases, J lost 0 bases, and 3 bases stayed unmatched.

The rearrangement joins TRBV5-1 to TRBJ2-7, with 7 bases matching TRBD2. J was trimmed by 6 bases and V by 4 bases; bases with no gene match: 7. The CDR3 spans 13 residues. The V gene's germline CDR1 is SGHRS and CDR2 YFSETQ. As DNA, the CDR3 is TGCGCCAGCAGCGTGACTAGCTCTAGCGAGCAGTACTTC. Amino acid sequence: CASSVTSSSEQYF.

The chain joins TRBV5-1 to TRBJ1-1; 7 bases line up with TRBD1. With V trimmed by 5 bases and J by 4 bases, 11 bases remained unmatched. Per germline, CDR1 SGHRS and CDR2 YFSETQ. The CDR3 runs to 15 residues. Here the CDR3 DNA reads TGCGCCAGCAGACCAGAGACAGGGAAAGCCACTGAAGCTTTCTTT. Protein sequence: CASRPETGKATEAFF.

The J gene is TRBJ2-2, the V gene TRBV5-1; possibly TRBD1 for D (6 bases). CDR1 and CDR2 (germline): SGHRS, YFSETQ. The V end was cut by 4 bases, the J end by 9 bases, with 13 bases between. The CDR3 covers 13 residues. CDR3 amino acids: CASSAQGPRELFF. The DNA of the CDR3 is TGCGCCAGCAGCGCACAGGGCCCCCGGGAGCTGTTTTTT.

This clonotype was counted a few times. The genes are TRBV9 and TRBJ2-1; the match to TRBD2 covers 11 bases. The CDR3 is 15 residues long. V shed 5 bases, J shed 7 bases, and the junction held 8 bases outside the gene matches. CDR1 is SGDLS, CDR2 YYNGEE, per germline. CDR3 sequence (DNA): TGTGCCAGCAGTGTAACTAGCGGGAGATCGAATGAGCAGTTCTTC. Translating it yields CASSVTSGRSNEQFF.